This T cell receptor (beta chain) stems from a study of cytomegalovirus exposure and HLA in healthy donors. Study-wide points: It was shown in a later analysis that HLA-associated TCR beta chains were more clonally expanded than other, equally common chains. TRBV6-2, TRBV6-3 and some other V segments were excluded as indistinguishable. From TCR beta sequences, most subjects' HLA-A and HLA-B alleles were reportedly predicted accurately. High sensitivity and specificity were reportedly achieved when the classifier diagnosed cytomegalovirus status.

The CDR3 runs 14 residues. With 3 bases clipped from V and 4 bases from J, the junction kept 4 bases outside the gene matches. Germline CDR1 is LNHDA and CDR2 is SQIVND (reference sequence). Primers included in the PCR were 60 Vbeta and 13 Jbeta primers. Using immunoSEQ multiplex PCR, the repertoire was profiled, and TCRdb retains in-frame clones only, with some absent. Among about 150,000 clones listed, roughly four fifths were seen once. About this clone itself: The antigen is unknown.

This chain joins TRBV19 and TRBJ1-2, with 8 bases fitting TRBD1. The TCR was taken from a man aged 35 to 55 in good health and CMV-seronegative. What was sequenced was PBMCs. CDR3 coding DNA: TGTGCCAGTAGTATCTCGACAGGGGTCTATGGCTACACCTTC. Translated: CASSISTGVYGYTF.